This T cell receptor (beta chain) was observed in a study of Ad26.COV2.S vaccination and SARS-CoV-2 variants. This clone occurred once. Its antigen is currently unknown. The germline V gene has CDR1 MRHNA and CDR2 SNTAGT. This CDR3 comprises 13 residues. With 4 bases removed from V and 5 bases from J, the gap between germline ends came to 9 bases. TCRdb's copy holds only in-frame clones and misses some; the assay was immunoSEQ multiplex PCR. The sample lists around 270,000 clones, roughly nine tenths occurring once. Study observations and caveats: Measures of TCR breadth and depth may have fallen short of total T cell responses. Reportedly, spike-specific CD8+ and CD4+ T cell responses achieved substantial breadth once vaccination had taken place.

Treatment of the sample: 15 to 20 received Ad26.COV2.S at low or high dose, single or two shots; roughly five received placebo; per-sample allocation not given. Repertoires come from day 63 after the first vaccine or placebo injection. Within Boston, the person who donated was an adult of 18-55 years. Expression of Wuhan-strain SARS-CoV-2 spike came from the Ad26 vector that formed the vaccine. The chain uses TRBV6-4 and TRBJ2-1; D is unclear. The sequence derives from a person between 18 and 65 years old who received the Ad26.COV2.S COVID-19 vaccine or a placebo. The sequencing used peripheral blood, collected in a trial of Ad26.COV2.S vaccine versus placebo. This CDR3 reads CASSADVHNEQFF. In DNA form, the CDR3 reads TGTGCCAGCAGTGCGGACGTACACAATGAGCAGTTCTTC.